These 25 T cell receptor beta chains originate from one sample sequenced in a study of cytomegalovirus exposure and HLA in healthy donors. The PCR had 60 Vbeta and 13 Jbeta primers. Clones were sequenced by immunoSEQ multiplex PCR, and TCRdb holds only the in-frame ones, with some missing. The top ten hold over 10% of the sample, which has some 42,000 clones, approximately 52% seen once. Sequencing was done on a sample of PBMCs. These receptors were obtained from a human donor in good health.

This clone was counted a few times. The chain is built from TRBV6-5 and TRBJ2-1; no clear D gene. V gave up 8 bases and J gave up 7 bases, with 12 bases separating them. Germline CDR1 reads MNHEY; CDR2 reads SVGAGI. This CDR3 spans 12 amino acids. The CDR3 sequence: CASDDSVNEQFF. CDR3 nucleotides: TGTGCCAGCGATGATAGTGTTAATGAGCAGTTCTTC.

The rearrangement links TRBV4-2 to TRBJ2-5, with 7 bases identical to TRBD1. The assigned J gene may be wrong: the sequence end matches TRBJ2-7 better. Germline V CDR1 and CDR2: LGHNA, YNFKEQ. This CDR3 has 16 amino acids. The CDR3 loop is CASSQARTGATYEQYF. DNA for the CDR3: TGTGCCAGCAGCCAGGCCCGGACAGGAGCCACCTACGAGCAGTACTTC.

There are a few counts of this clone. This chain joins TRBV11-2 and TRBJ1-4; 7 bases line up with TRBD1. V lost 0 bases to trimming and J lost 7 bases; unmatched junction nucleotides: 5. The V gene's germline CDR1 is SGHAT and CDR2 FQNNGV. The CDR3 is 15 amino acids. The CDR3 here is CASSLERDRLEKLFF. Written as DNA, the CDR3 is TGTGCCAGCAGCTTAGAGCGGGACAGACTTGAAAAACTGTTTTTT.

This chain uses TRBV7-3 with TRBJ1-1; D possibly corresponds to TRBD1 (5 bases). Germline lookup yields CDR1 SGHTA and CDR2 FQGTGA. This CDR3 is built from 14 residues. V lost 1 base, J lost 4 bases, and 10 bases lay in between. The CDR3 sequence is CASSLSPGGTEAFF. As DNA, the CDR3 is TGTGCCAGCAGCTTAAGCCCGGGGGGCACTGAAGCTTTCTTT. The variable domain in full, with the rest retrieved from reference TRBV7-3 and TRBJ1-1, is GAGVSQTPSNKVTEKGKYVELRCDPISGHTALYWYRQSLGQGPEFLIYFQGTGAADDSGLPNDRFFAVRPEGSVSTLKIQRTERGDSAVYLCASSLSPGGTEAFFGQGTRLTVV.

This clone was picked up a small number of times. The chain combines TRBV5-1 with TRBJ1-4; D unresolved. This CDR3 is built from 14 residues. Trimming took off 1 base at V and 8 bases at J, with 12 bases between the two ends. Looked up from germline, CDR1 is SGHRS and CDR2 is YFSETQ. This chain's CDR3 is CASSLSSLREKLFF. The CDR3 DNA sequence: TGCGCCAGCAGCTTGAGCTCGTTGAGAGAAAAACTGTTTTTT.

In its sample, this clone was seen a few times. The chain carries TRBV11-2 and TRBJ2-5; D gene uncertain. CDR1 is SGHAT, CDR2 FQNNGV, per germline. The CDR3 has 16 amino acids. The germline V and J ends were trimmed by 0 bases and 0 bases, with 11 bases remaining between them. The CDR3 is CASSLEARGYQETQYF. The DNA for the CDR3 is TGTGCCAGCAGCTTAGAGGCTAGAGGCTACCAAGAGACCCAGTACTTC.

The rearrangement joins TRBV28 to TRBJ1-3; TRBD1 matches at 8 bases. With 9 bases clipped from V and 2 bases from J, the junction kept 6 bases outside the gene matches. CDR1 is MDHEN and CDR2 is SYDVKM in the germline V gene. The CDR3 consists of 14 residues. The CDR3 bases are TGTGCCAGTCTTCAGGGGGCTACTGGAAACACCATATATTTT. As protein: CASLQGATGNTIYF.

The chain uses TRBV7-2 and TRBJ1-1; 7 bases agree with TRBD1. V shed 6 bases and J 3 bases; nucleotides not matched to a gene: 7. The CDR3 has 14 residues. Per germline, CDR1 SGHTA and CDR2 FQGNSA. CDR3: CASRPGGFDTEAFF. The CDR3 coding sequence is TGTGCCAGCAGGCCAGGGGGTTTTGACACTGAAGCTTTCTTT.

The chain links TRBV10-3 to TRBJ2-1; 7 positions match TRBD1. This CDR3 spans 16 amino acids. The V and J ends lost 3 bases and 0 bases, in that order; junction bases with no gene match: 5. CDR1 and CDR2 (germline): ENHRY, SYGVKD. CDR3 in amino acids: CAISEPRGSSYNEQFF. The CDR3 DNA follows: TGTGCCATCAGTGAACCCAGGGGGAGCTCCTACAATGAGCAGTTCTTC.

The chain has TRBV7-2 and TRBJ2-7, with TRBD2 matching 7 bases. Germline V gene sequence: CDR1 SGHTA, CDR2 FQGNSA. The V gene end was trimmed by 0 bases and the J gene end by 2 bases; junction bases not matched to a gene: 10. The CDR3 covers 17 residues. The CDR3 DNA reads TGTGCCAGCAGCTTAGCCAGAATGGGGGGGACTACCTACGAGCAGTACTTC. Amino acid sequence: CASSLARMGGTTYEQYF.

This clone was detected only a few times. The rearrangement links TRBV19 to TRBJ2-7, with D tentatively TRBD2 (6 bases). In germline, CDR1 is LNHDA, CDR2 SQIVND (reference sequence). There are 16 residues in the CDR3. Trimming removed 7 bases from V and 3 bases from J, with 22 bases in between. Here the CDR3 reads CASTEKAGTIRYEQYF. CDR3 DNA sequence: TGTGCCAGTACCGAAAAGGCGGGGACGATCCGCTACGAGCAGTACTTC.

V usage is TRBV19 and J usage is TRBJ2-1; maybe TRBD2 (6 bases). Trimming stripped 2 bases from V and 4 bases from J, with 9 bases between. This CDR3 contains 14 residues. In germline, CDR1 is LNHDA, CDR2 SQIVND (reference sequence). The CDR3 region is CASSIWTKYNEQFF. CDR3 nucleotide sequence: TGTGCCAGTAGTATATGGACTAAATACAATGAGCAGTTCTTC.

The chain combines TRBV15 with TRBJ1-5; 7 nucleotides agree with TRBD1. Germline trimming cut 2 bases from V and 5 bases from J; bases unmatched to any gene: 6. The CDR3 totals 15 residues. CDR1 is LNHNV and CDR2 is YYDKDF in the germline V gene (reference sequence). In nucleotides, the CDR3 is TGTGCCACCAGCAGAAACAGGGGAGGATATCAGCCCCAGCATTTT. This translates into CATSRNRGGYQPQHF.

This clone was counted a single time. The chain is built from TRBV7-9 and TRBJ1-1, with D possibly being TRBD1 (5 bases). V was trimmed by 1 base and J by 1 base, leaving 10 bases between them. The CDR3 has 15 amino acids. In germline, CDR1 is SEHNR, CDR2 FQNEAQ (reference sequence). This chain's CDR3 is CASSLGPGKNTEAFF. The CDR3 DNA reads as TGTGCCAGCAGCTTAGGGCCAGGGAAGAACACTGAAGCTTTCTTT. Full variable domain (outside the CDR3, taken from reference TRBV7-9 and TRBJ1-1): DTGVSQNPRHKITKRGQNVTFRCDPISEHNRLYWYRQTLGQGPEFLTYFQNEAQLEKSRLLSDRFSAERPKGSFSTLEIQRTEQGDSAMYLCASSLGPGKNTEAFFGQGTRLTVV.

As DNA, the CDR3 is TGTGCCAGCAGCCTCCAAGGCGGGGGCCTGAACACTGAAGCTTTCTTT. This codes for CASSLQGGGLNTEAFF. The chain is built from TRBV7-2 and TRBJ1-1, with D perhaps TRBD1 (6 bases). V dropped 5 bases and J dropped 0 bases, with 16 bases sitting between them. CDR1 and CDR2 from the germline V gene are SGHTA and FQGNSA. The CDR3 loop spans 16 amino acids.

The rearrangement uses TRBV6-1 and TRBJ1-2, with D perhaps TRBD1 (6 bases). CDR3 length: 13 amino acids. The V gene lost 1 base and the J gene lost 7 bases, with 10 bases spanning the gap. The germline gives CDR1 MNHNS, CDR2 SASEGT. The CDR3 spells CASSEGGPLGYTF. In DNA form, the CDR3 reads TGTGCCAGCAGTGAAGGGGGGCCCCTTGGCTACACCTTC.

The chain has TRBV2 and TRBJ1-1, with D unresolved. Trimming cost V 6 bases and J 5 bases, with 7 bases left between them. The V gene's germline CDR1 is SNHLY and CDR2 FYNNEI. This CDR3 contains 11 residues. In DNA form, the CDR3 reads TGTGCCAGCAGGGCCGGGACTGAAGCTTTCTTT. Protein product: CASRAGTEAFF.

This clone has a handful of counts. V is TRBV5-6 and J is TRBJ2-6; 9 nucleotides align to TRBD2. CDR1 and CDR2 (germline): SGHDT, YYEEEE. CDR3 length: 18 amino acids. After removal of 4 bases from V and 3 bases from J, the junction contained 11 bases not matched to a gene. The CDR3: CASSLRLAVVRGANVLTF. DNA for the CDR3: TGTGCCAGCAGCCTAAGACTAGCGGTAGTCCGTGGGGCCAACGTCCTGACTTTC. The complete variable domain, with remaining parts taken from reference TRBV5-6 and TRBJ2-6, reads DAGVTQSPTHLIKTRGQQVTLRCSPKSGHDTVSWYQQALGQGPQFIFQYYEEEERQRGNFPDRFSGHQFPNYSSELNVNALLLGDSALYLCASSLRLAVVRGANVLTFGAGSRLTVL.

This clone occurred a few times. J is TRBJ2-1 and V is TRBV27, with 7 nucleotides matching TRBD1. Germline CDR1 reads MNHEY; CDR2 reads SMNVEV (reference sequence). The CDR3 is 17 amino acids. With V trimmed by 4 bases and J by 5 bases, 14 bases remained unmatched. CDR3 residues: CASSSPPTGWGNNEQFF. DNA for the CDR3: TGTGCCAGCAGTTCCCCGCCGACAGGGTGGGGTAACAATGAGCAGTTCTTC.

The V gene is TRBV28, the J gene TRBJ1-2; a possible D gene is TRBD1 (6 bases). V was pared by 4 bases and J by 9 bases, with 9 bases between. Germline V gives CDR1 MDHEN, CDR2 SYDVKM. CDR3 length equals 11 residues. The CDR3 DNA sequence: TGTGCCAGCAGTTCACAGGGCAGCTACACCTTC. Encoded protein: CASSSQGSYTF.

This clone was detected only once. This chain uses TRBV7-2 with TRBJ1-2; the D is unclear. Looked up from germline, CDR1 is SGHTA and CDR2 is FQGNSA. V gave up 5 bases and J gave up 8 bases, with 15 bases separating them. The CDR3 runs to 13 residues. CDR3 DNA: TGTGCCAGCAGCCCTAGTCTCGGCGGGGGCTACACCTTC. The encoded protein is CASSPSLGGGYTF.

The chain joins TRBV4-3 to TRBJ2-3; 8 positions agree with TRBD2. Germline lookup yields CDR1 LGHNA and CDR2 YSLEER. Losses at the gene ends were 1 base for V and 8 bases for J; bases not matched to a gene: 8. The CDR3 loop spans 15 amino acids. Here the CDR3 DNA reads TGCGCCAGCAGCCAAGCGGGGGGGCCAGTAGGTACGCAGTATTTT. It translates to CASSQAGGPVGTQYF.

This clone was seen only a few times. The chain recombines TRBV18 with TRBJ2-5; the match to TRBD1 covers 8 bases. Trimming at V came to 1 base and at J to 5 bases, leaving 9 bases not matched to a gene. The CDR3 runs 16 residues. Germline V lookup: CDR1 KGHSH, CDR2 LQKENI. The CDR3 loop reads CASSPRPQGVGETQYF. DNA of the CDR3: TGTGCCAGCTCACCACGCCCACAGGGGGTAGGGGAGACCCAGTACTTC.

The chain employs TRBV4-3 and TRBJ2-7, with a tentative D call TRBD1 (6 bases). The CDR3 has 13 amino acids. Germline V CDR1 and CDR2: LGHNA, YSLEER. With 5 bases removed from V and 3 bases from J, the gap between germline ends came to 11 bases. CDR3 amino acids: CASSYEQGYEQYF. The CDR3 DNA follows: TGCGCCAGCAGCTATGAACAGGGCTACGAGCAGTACTTC.

The rearrangement uses TRBV19 and TRBJ2-7; 8 bases are shared with TRBD1. The germline V gene has CDR1 LNHDA and CDR2 SQIVND (reference sequence). The CDR3 totals 15 residues. V lost 7 bases, J lost 0 bases, and 8 bases stayed unmatched. The CDR3 loop is CASKGRGQGSYEQYF. The CDR3 DNA sequence: TGTGCCAGTAAGGGGCGTGGACAGGGCTCCTACGAGCAGTACTTC.